This T cell receptor beta chain is from a study of shared clonotypes between healthy human individuals. Study-wide points: Clonotype sharing across a few donors was observed for about 5.5% of naive CD4 clonotypes.

About this clone itself: Its specificity is unknown.

CDR1 and CDR2 (germline): LNHDA, SQIVND (reference sequence). CDR3 length: 15 amino acids. V was cut by 7 bases and J by 0 bases, with 15 bases left in between. The authors ran the assay at deep level. The authors distributed each subset's genomic DNA evenly over several immunoSEQ plates. In the sorted-subset replicate PCRs, 200 ng DNA, tens of thousands of T cell genomes, was used. Profiling relied on immunoSEQ multiplex PCR, and the TCRdb table lists in-frame clones only, not all of them. The sample includes some 1,400,000 clones, roughly 96% of them seen just once. Specimen: naive CD4+ T cells sorted from blood. Documented subset: CD45RA+ positively selected. This clonotype was sampled from a man under 40 in good health. This chain uses TRBV19 with TRBJ1-1; no reliable D call. The DNA for the CDR3 is TGTGCCAGTAACTCAAGGAGGGTAATGAACACTGAAGCTTTCTTT. Translated, it gives CASNSRRVMNTEAFF.